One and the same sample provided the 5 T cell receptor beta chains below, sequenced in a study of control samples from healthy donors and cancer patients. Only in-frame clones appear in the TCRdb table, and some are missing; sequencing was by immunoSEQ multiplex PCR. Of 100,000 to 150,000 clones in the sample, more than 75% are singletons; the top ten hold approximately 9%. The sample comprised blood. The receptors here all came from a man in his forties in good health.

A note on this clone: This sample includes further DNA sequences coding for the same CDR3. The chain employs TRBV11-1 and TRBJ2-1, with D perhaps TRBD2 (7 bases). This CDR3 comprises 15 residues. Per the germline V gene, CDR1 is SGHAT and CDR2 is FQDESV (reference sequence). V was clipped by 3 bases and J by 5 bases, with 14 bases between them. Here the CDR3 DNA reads TGTGCCAGCAGCTTTATGAGGGGGGGTCACAATGAGCAGTTCTTC. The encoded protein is CASSFMRGGHNEQFF.

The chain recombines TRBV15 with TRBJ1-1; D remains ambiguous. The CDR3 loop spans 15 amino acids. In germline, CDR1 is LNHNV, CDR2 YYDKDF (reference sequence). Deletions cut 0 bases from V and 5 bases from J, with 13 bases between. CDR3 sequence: CATSREGLRGTEAFF. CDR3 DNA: TGTGCCACCAGCAGAGAAGGGTTACGGGGAACTGAAGCTTTCTTT.

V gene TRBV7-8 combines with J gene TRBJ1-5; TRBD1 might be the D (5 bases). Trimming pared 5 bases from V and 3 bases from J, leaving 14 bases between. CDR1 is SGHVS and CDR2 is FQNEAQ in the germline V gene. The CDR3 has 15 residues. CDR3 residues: CASSTTEGTNQPQHF. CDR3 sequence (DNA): TGTGCCAGCAGCACAACCGAAGGGACCAATCAGCCCCAGCATTTT.

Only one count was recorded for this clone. CDR3: CASRDRGYEQYF. The CDR3 DNA reads TGTGCCAGCAGGGACAGGGGGTACGAGCAGTACTTC. The chain joins TRBV6-4 to TRBJ2-7, with 10 bases that match TRBD1. Germline trimming cut 6 bases from V and 4 bases from J; bases unmatched to any gene: 0. Germline assignment: CDR1 MRHNA and CDR2 SNTAGT. This CDR3 is 12 amino acids long.

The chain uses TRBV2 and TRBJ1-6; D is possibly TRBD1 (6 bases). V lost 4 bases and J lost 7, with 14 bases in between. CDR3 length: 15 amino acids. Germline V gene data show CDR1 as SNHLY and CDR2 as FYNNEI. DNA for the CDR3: TGTGCCAGCAGTGCGGGACACTCGCAAAATTCACCCCTCCACTTT. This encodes CASSAGHSQNSPLHF. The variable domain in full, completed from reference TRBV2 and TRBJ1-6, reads EPEVTQTPSHQVTQMGQEVILRCVPISNHLYFYWYRQILGQKVEFLVSFYNNEISEKSEIFDDQFSVERPDGSNFTLKIRSTKLEDSAMYFCASSAGHSQNSPLHFGNGTRLTVT.